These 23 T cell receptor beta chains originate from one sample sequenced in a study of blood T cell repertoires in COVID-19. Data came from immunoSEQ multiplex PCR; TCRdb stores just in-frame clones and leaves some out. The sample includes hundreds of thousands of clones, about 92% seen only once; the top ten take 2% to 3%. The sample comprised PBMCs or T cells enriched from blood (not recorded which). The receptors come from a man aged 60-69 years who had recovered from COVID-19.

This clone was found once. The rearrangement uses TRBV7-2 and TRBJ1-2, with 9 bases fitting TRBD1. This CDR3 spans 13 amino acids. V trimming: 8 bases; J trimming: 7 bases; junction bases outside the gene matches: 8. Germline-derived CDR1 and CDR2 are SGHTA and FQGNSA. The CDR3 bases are TGTGCCAGCTCTACAGGGGGCGTCAGTGGCTACACCTTC. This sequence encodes CASSTGGVSGYTF.

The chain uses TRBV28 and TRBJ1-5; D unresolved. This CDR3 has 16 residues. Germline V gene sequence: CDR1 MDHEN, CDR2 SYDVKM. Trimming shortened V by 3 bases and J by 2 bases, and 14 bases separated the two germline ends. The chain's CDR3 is CASSFLGSVGNQPQHF. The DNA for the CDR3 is TGTGCCAGCAGTTTCCTCGGTTCCGTGGGCAATCAGCCCCAGCATTTT.

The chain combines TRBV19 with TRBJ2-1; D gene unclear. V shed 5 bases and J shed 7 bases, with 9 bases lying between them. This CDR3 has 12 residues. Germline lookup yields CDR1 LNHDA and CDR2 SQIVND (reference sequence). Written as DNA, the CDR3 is TGTGCCAGTAGTCTCGCCGGGAATGAGCAGTTCTTC. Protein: CASSLAGNEQFF.

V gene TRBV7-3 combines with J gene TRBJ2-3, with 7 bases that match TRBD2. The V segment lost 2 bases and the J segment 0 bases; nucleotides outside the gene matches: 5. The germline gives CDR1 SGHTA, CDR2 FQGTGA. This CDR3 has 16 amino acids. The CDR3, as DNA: TGTGCCAGCAGCTTATGGGCGGGAGCTAGCACAGATACGCAGTATTTT. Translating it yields CASSLWAGASTDTQYF.

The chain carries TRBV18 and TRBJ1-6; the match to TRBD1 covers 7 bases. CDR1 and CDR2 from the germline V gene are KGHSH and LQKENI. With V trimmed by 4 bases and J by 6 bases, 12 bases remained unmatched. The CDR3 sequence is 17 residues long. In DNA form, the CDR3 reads TGTGCCAGCTCACAGGACAGGCCCGAAACGCTTAATTCACCCCTCCACTTT. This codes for CASSQDRPETLNSPLHF. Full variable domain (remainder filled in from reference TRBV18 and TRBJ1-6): NAGVMQNPRHLVRRRGQEARLRCSPMKGHSHVYWYRQLPEEGLKFMVYLQKENIIDESGMPKERFSAEFPKEGPSILRIQQVVRGDSAAYFCASSQDRPETLNSPLHFGNGTRLTVT.

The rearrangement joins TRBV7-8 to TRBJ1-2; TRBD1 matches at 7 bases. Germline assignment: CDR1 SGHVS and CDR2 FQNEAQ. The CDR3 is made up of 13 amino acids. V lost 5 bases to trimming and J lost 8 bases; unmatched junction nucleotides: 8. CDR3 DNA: TGTGCCAGCAGCACAAGGGGGCGAGGGGGCTACACCTTC. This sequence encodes CASSTRGRGGYTF.

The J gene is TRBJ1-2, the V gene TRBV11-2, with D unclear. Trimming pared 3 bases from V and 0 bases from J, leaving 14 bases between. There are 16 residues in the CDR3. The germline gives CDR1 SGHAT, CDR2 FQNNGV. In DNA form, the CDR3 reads TGTGCCAGCAGCTTCGCGCCAGGCGGGGCTAACTATGGCTACACCTTC. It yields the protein CASSFAPGGANYGYTF.

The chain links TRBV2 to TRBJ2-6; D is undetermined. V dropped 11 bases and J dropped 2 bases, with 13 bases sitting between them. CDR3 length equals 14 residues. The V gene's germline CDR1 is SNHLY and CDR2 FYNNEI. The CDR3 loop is CAGHQVTGANVLTF. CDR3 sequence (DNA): TGTGCCGGCCACCAGGTTACTGGGGCCAACGTCCTGACTTTC.

The chain's CDR3 is CASSQLRGSNADTQYF. CDR3 DNA sequence: TGTGCCAGCAGCCAACTTCGCGGGAGTAACGCAGATACGCAGTATTTT. The chain uses TRBV3-1 (or the pseudogene TRBV3-2) and TRBJ2-3, with 7 bases matching TRBD2. This CDR3 comprises 16 residues. Germline CDR1 and CDR2: LGHDT and YNNKEL (reference sequence). Trimming took 2 bases from V and 4 from J; bases not matched to a gene: 9.

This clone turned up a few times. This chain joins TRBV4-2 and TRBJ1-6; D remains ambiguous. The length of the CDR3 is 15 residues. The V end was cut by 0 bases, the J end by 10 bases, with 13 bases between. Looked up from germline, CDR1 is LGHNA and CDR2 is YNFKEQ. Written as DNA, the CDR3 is TGTGCCAGCAGCCAAGATATCGGGGAAGGCTCACCCCTCCACTTT. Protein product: CASSQDIGEGSPLHF.

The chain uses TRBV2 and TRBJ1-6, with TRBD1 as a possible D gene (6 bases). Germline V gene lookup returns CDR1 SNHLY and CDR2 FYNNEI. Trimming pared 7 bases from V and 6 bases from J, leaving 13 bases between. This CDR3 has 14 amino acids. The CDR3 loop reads CASIVQGGNSPLHF. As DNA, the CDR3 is TGTGCCAGCATCGTACAGGGTGGTAATTCACCCCTCCACTTT.

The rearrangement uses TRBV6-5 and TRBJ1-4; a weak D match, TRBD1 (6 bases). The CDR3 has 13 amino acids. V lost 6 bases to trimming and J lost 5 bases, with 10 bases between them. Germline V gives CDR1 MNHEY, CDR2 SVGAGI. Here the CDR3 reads CASRDSLNEKLFF. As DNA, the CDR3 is TGTGCCAGCAGGGACAGCTTGAATGAAAAACTGTTTTTT.

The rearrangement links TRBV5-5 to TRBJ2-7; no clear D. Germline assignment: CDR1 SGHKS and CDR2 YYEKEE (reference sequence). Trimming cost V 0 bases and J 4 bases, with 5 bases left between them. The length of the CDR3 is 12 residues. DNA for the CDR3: TGTGCCAGCAGCTTGGCCTTGTACGAGCAGTACTTC. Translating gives CASSLALYEQYF.

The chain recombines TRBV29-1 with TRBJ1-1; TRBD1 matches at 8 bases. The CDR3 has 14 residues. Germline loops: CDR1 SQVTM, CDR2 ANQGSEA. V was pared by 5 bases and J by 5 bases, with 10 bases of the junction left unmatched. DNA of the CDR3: TGCAGCGTTAATCCAGGGGGCTCTAGGACTGAAGCTTTCTTT. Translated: CSVNPGGSRTEAFF.

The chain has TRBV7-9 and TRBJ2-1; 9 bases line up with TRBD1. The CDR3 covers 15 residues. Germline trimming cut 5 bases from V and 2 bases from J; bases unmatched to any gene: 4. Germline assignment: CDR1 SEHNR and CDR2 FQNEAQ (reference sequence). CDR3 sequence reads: CASSGGQGTYNEQFF. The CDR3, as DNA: TGTGCCAGCAGCGGGGGACAGGGCACCTACAATGAGCAGTTCTTC.

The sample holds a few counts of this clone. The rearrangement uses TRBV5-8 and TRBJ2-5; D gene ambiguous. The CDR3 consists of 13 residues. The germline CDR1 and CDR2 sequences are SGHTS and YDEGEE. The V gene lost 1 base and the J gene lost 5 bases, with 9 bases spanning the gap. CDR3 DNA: TGTGCCAGCAGCTTGTATCGCGAGGAGACCCAGTACTTC. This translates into CASSLYREETQYF.

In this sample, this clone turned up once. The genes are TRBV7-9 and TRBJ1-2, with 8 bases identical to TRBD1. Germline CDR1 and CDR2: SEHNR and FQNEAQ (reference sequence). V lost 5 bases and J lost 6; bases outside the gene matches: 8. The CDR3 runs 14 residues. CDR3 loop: CASSPRQGTDGYTF. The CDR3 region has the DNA TGTGCCAGCAGCCCACGACAGGGGACGGATGGCTACACCTTC.

The chain's CDR3 is CASTEQSADTQYF. CDR3 bases: TGTGCCAGCACGGAGCAAAGCGCAGATACGCAGTATTTT. The chain is built from TRBV6-5 and TRBJ2-3; D call uncertain. The germline CDR1 and CDR2 sequences are MNHEY and SVGAGI. With 7 bases removed from V and 4 bases from J, the gap between germline ends came to 12 bases. The CDR3 loop spans 13 amino acids.

CDR3 in amino acids: CASSLDRRINNEQFF. DNA for the CDR3: TGTGCCAGCAGTTTAGACAGACGGATTAACAATGAGCAGTTCTTC. The rearrangement joins TRBV28 to TRBJ2-1, with D perhaps matching TRBD1 (5 bases). CDR3 size: 15 residues. Trimming removed 2 bases at V and 5 bases at J, with 13 bases between. Germline V gene lookup returns CDR1 MDHEN and CDR2 SYDVKM.

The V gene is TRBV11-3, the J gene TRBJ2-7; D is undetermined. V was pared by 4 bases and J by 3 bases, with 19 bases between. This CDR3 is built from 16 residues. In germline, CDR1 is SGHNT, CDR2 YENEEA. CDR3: CASSSARSVTHYEQYF. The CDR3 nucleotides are TGTGCCAGCAGCTCCGCGAGGAGCGTTACCCACTACGAGCAGTACTTC.

CDR3 region: CASRQPGQGDEKLFF. DNA for the CDR3: TGTGCCAGTAGGCAACCGGGACAGGGAGATGAAAAACTGTTTTTT. The chain combines TRBV19 with TRBJ1-4; 9 bases agree with TRBD1. With V trimmed by 6 bases and J by 6 bases, 8 bases remained unmatched. The CDR3 is 15 residues long. CDR1 LNHDA and CDR2 SQIVND come from the germline V gene (reference sequence).

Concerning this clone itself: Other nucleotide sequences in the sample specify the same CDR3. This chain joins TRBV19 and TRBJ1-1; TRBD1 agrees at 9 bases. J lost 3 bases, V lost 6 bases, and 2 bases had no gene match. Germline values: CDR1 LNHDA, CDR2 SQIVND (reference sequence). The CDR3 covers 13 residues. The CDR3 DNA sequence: TGTGCCAGTAGCCGACAGGGGGACACTGAAGCTTTCTTT. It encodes CASSRQGDTEAFF.

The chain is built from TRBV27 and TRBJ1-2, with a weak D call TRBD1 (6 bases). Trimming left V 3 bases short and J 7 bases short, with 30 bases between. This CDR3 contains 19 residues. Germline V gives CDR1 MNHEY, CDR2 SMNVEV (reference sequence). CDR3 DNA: TGTGCCAGCAGTTTGTTCCTTACCCGGGGGGCCCCAGTTGGTGCTGGCTACACCTTC. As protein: CASSLFLTRGAPVGAGYTF.